Presented here are 13 T cell receptor beta chains from one specimen sequenced in a study of tumor-infiltrating lymphocytes in primary liver carcinoma (dated by TCRdb to 2016 to 2017). Sequencing relied on an Illumina HiSeq 2500. A constant-region primer and ProtoScript II reverse transcriptase were used to reverse-transcribe TCRbeta-specific cDNA from approximately 500 ng total RNA. Construction of the TCRbeta libraries relied on three nested rounds of multiplex PCR, following a slightly modified ARM-PCR procedure. Multiplex TRBV1-TRBV30 forward primers and a Cbeta reverse primer were used in the first two PCR rounds, each of which was run for approximately 10 cycles. TCRdb trimmed public reads at Q25 via fastp, called clones via MiXCR and kept in-frame beta chains. Identical CDR3 proteins give one entry, which carries the most common genes and DNA. The sample table holds about 330,000 distinct CDR3 sequences, of which around three fifths were seen once. The ten largest clones add up to 6.5% of the sample.

Blood RNA was extracted from unsorted whole blood using TRIzol reagent, and germline DNA was obtained with the DNeasy Blood & Tissue kit. The sample consisted of peripheral blood. The receptors derive from a man aged 40-50 years with primary liver carcinoma and hepatitis B virus infection.

This clonotype was counted a single time. V and J are TRBV12-3 or TRBV12-4 and TRBJ1-1; no firm D call. This CDR3 has 14 residues. Trimming shortened V by 10 bases and J by 13 bases, and 28 bases separated the two germline ends. CDR3 sequence: CANGLSGAGTEVFF. CDR3 nucleotides: TGTGCCAACGGATTATCAGGAGCAGGCACTGAGGTTTTCTTT.

Remarks on this clonotype: A much bigger clone sits one base away, suggesting this may be a read error. This sequence joins TRBV10-3 and TRBJ2-1; D is tentatively TRBD1 or TRBD2 (5 bases each). Germline CDR1 is ENHRY and CDR2 is SYGVKD. The CDR3 has 14 residues. The V gene lost 4 bases and the J gene lost 12 bases, with 19 bases spanning the gap. The DNA of the CDR3 is TGTGCCATCAGTGTTGAGACCCGGGGACGTGGGCAGTTCTTC. Protein: CAISVETRGRGQFF.

V usage is TRBV4-1 and J usage is TRBJ2-6; the D gene is possibly TRBD1 (6 bases). Trimming removed 1 base from V and 0 bases from J, with 16 bases in between. Germline lookup yields CDR1 MGHRA and CDR2 YSYEKL. The CDR3 loop spans 19 amino acids. CDR3 sequence reads: CASSQGGTGSSSGANVLTF. CDR3 bases: TGCGCCAGCAGCCAAGGGGGTACAGGGTCCTCCTCTGGGGCCAACGTCCTGACTTTC.

The chain recombines TRBV28 with TRBJ2-7; 9 bases are a match to TRBD1. Germline CDR1 and CDR2: MDHEN and SYDVKM. Trimming took 7 bases from V and 5 from J; bases not matched to a gene: 12. The CDR3 contains 15 residues. The CDR3 coding sequence is TGTGCCAGCAACCTTGTTTGGGACAGGGACCACGAGCAGTACTTC. The encoded protein is CASNLVWDRDHEQYF.

Remarks on this clonotype: A much larger clone differs from this one at a single base, so this may be a read error. Because it lacks the conserved phenylalanine or tryptophan at the end, this CDR3 is likely a read error. The chain recombines TRBV28 with TRBJ1-5; 10 nucleotides agree with TRBD1. Germline lookup yields CDR1 MDHEN and CDR2 SYDVKM. The CDR3 is 17 amino acids. V was pared by 3 bases and J by 0 bases, with 5 bases of the junction left unmatched. The DNA of the CDR3 is TGTGCCAGCAGTTTGGGACAGGGGAAAAATAGCAATCAGCCCCAGCATTCT. This sequence encodes CASSLGQGKNSNQPQHS.

This clonotype was found many times. This chain uses TRBV10-3 with TRBJ2-4, with D unresolved. Germline V gene sequence: CDR1 ENHRY, CDR2 SYGVKD. The V end lost 8 bases, the J end lost 0 bases, and 11 bases lay between the germline ends. The CDR3 extends over 14 amino acids. CDR3 in DNA: TGTGCCATCTTTCCAGGTTCAGCCAAAAACATTCAGTACTTC. Its translation is CAIFPGSAKNIQYF.

About this clonotype itself: Mismatch with germline at one junction end may stem from a read error. The CDR3 region has the DNA TGCGCCAGTAGTTCCCAGTGGAGGGGCACTGAAGCTTTCTTT. This gives the protein CASSSQWRGTEAFF. The chain joins TRBV11-2 to TRBJ1-1; tentatively, D is TRBD1 (5 bases). Germline V gene sequence: CDR1 SGHAT, CDR2 FQNNGV. There are 14 residues in the CDR3.

There are many counts of this clonotype. The CDR3 coding sequence is TGTGCCAGCAGTTATTTACGGGACACCCAAGAGACCCAGTACTTC. It specifies CASSYLRDTQETQYF. The gene calls are TRBV6-6 and TRBJ2-5; a weak D match, TRBD1 (6 bases). This CDR3 is 15 amino acids long. V was shortened by 3 bases and J by 1 base, with 12 bases between the two germline ends. The germline gives CDR1 MNHNY, CDR2 SVGAGI (reference sequence).

The chain has TRBV7-3 and TRBJ2-3; D ambiguous. Trimming stripped 0 bases from V and 1 base from J, with 17 bases between. The CDR3 sequence is 18 residues long. Looked up from germline, CDR1 is SGHTA and CDR2 is FQGTGA. Written as DNA, the CDR3 is TGTGCCAGCAGCTTAACATGGCGTAGCACCGGTGGCACAGATACGCAGTATTTT. It codes for CASSLTWRSTGGTDTQYF.

This clonotype was recorded at least ten times. CDR3 DNA sequence: TGTGCCAGCAGTGTTAGGGGCCTGGGCAATGAGCAGTTCTTC. This codes for CASSVRGLGNEQFF. The V and J genes are TRBV6-1 and TRBJ2-1, with D perhaps matching TRBD1 (5 bases). V lost 4 bases and J 6 bases, leaving 13 bases between the germline ends. Germline V gene sequence: CDR1 MNHNS, CDR2 SASEGT. The CDR3 has 14 amino acids.

With regard to this clonotype: Being one base from a much bigger clone, this may be a read error. The chain couples TRBV6-5 to TRBJ2-1, with 7 nucleotides matching TRBD2. The CDR3 is made up of 14 amino acids. Germline CDR1 is MNHEY and CDR2 is SVGAGI. The CDR3 loop reads CAISYSGLKNEQFF. The CDR3 DNA sequence: TGTGCCATCAGTTACTCGGGACTAAAAAACGAGCAGTTCTTC.

This clonotype was recorded at least ten times. The V and J genes are TRBV4-3 and TRBJ2-6, with 8 bases lining up with TRBD1. The germline CDR1 and CDR2 sequences are LGHNA and YSLEER. Losses at the gene ends were 2 bases for V and 2 bases for J; bases not matched to a gene: 11. The CDR3 covers 19 residues. CDR3 region: CASSQIARQGSAGANVLTF. In nucleotides, the CDR3 is TGCGCCAGCAGCCAAATCGCGCGACAGGGGTCGGCTGGGGCCAACGTCCTGACTTTC.

This rearrangement joins TRBV9 to TRBJ2-1, with D possibly being TRBD2 (5 bases). The length of the CDR3 is 15 residues. Trimming left V 0 bases short and J 6 bases short, with 13 bases between. Germline V gene lookup returns CDR1 SGDLS and CDR2 YYNGEE. The CDR3 bases are TGTGCCAGCAGCGTAGCAGTGGCCGAGGGCAATGAGCAGTTCTTC. Protein: CASSVAVAEGNEQFF.